The 26 T cell receptor beta chains listed next were all sequenced from one sample in a study of blood T cell repertoires in COVID-19. Produced via immunoSEQ multiplex PCR; TCRdb's table is partial and in-frame only. The sample contains 410,000 or so clones, 75% to 90% of which appear only once. Sequencing was performed on peripheral blood. The receptors come from a middle-aged woman with COVID-19, enrolled during active disease.

This chain links TRBV18 with TRBJ1-4; D is ambiguous. With 2 bases removed from V and 0 bases from J, the gap between germline ends came to 7 bases. Germline loops: CDR1 KGHSH, CDR2 LQKENI. This CDR3 region has 15 residues. The CDR3 sequence: CASSPFVTTNEKLFF. The DNA of the CDR3 is TGTGCCAGCTCACCATTCGTTACAACTAATGAAAAACTGTTTTTT.

In this sample, this clone turned up a few times. The V gene is TRBV18, the J gene TRBJ1-1; unclear D gene. This CDR3 is 16 amino acids long. Germline V CDR1 and CDR2: KGHSH, LQKENI. Trimming shortened V by 3 bases and J by 0 bases, and 14 bases separated the two germline ends. The CDR3 nucleotides read TGTGCCAGCTCACCCGGCGGCGGCAGACTGAACACTGAAGCTTTCTTT. This sequence encodes CASSPGGGRLNTEAFF.

The chain joins TRBV5-1 to TRBJ2-3; 11 bases line up with TRBD2. V dropped 4 bases and J dropped 4; count of bases not matched to a gene: 8. Germline values: CDR1 SGHRS, CDR2 YFSETQ. The CDR3 runs to 16 residues. DNA of the CDR3: TGCGCCAGCAGCGTACCGACTAGCGGGATGGCAGATACGCAGTATTTT. Amino acid sequence: CASSVPTSGMADTQYF.

This sequence joins TRBV28 and TRBJ2-7, with a possible D match to TRBD1 (5 bases). CDR1 and CDR2 from the germline V gene are MDHEN and SYDVKM. The CDR3 has 12 residues. V was shortened by 2 bases and J by 3 bases, with 5 bases between the two germline ends. CDR3 nucleotide sequence: TGTGCCAGCAGTTTAAGGGGCTACGAGCAGTACTTC. It yields the protein CASSLRGYEQYF.

The genes are TRBV7-2 and TRBJ2-5, with 8 bases aligning to TRBD2. This CDR3 has 14 residues. V dropped 5 bases and J dropped 2; count of bases not matched to a gene: 4. CDR1 SGHTA and CDR2 FQGNSA come from the germline V gene. The CDR3 spells CASSPAGAQETQYF. The CDR3 DNA sequence: TGTGCCAGCAGCCCAGCGGGGGCACAAGAGACCCAGTACTTC. Full variable domain (remainder filled in from reference TRBV7-2 and TRBJ2-5): GAGVSQSPSNKVTEKGKDVELRCDPISGHTALYWYRQSLGQGLEFLIYFQGNSAPDKSGLPSDRFSAERTGGSVSTLTIQRTQQEDSAVYLCASSPAGAQETQYFGPGTRLLVL.

The J gene is TRBJ1-2, the V gene TRBV7-2, with 7 bases identical to TRBD1. The trim removed 4 bases at V and 12 bases at J, leaving 5 bases unmatched. CDR3 length: 11 residues. The germline V gene has CDR1 SGHTA and CDR2 FQGNSA. CDR3 nucleotides: TGTGCCAGCAGCTCCTTGGACAGGAACACCTTC. It yields the protein CASSSLDRNTF.

The CDR3 spells CASGQDLGGELFF. Here the CDR3 DNA reads TGTGCCAGCGGCCAGGATCTCGGCGGGGAGCTGTTTTTT. The chain carries TRBV12-3 or TRBV12-4 and TRBJ2-2; D ambiguous. Trimming left V 8 bases short and J 7 bases short, with 14 bases between. The CDR3 spans 13 residues.

The sample holds one count of this clone. V usage is TRBV19 and J usage is TRBJ1-1, with no clear D. Germline-derived CDR1 and CDR2 are LNHDA and SQIVND (reference sequence). V lost 7 bases to trimming and J lost 4 bases, with 10 bases between them. The CDR3 consists of 12 residues. For the CDR3, the DNA is TGTGCCAGTAAATGGGCTGGCACTGAAGCTTTCTTT. Protein sequence: CASKWAGTEAFF.

The J gene is TRBJ2-5, the V gene TRBV4-2, with 12 bases lining up with TRBD2. Germline V gives CDR1 LGHNA, CDR2 YNFKEQ. J was trimmed by 0 bases and V by 0 bases; bases with no gene match: 5. CDR3 size: 18 residues. This CDR3 reads CASSQERLAGGYQETQYF. The CDR3 DNA reads as TGTGCCAGCAGCCAAGAAAGGCTAGCGGGGGGGTACCAAGAGACCCAGTACTTC.

The count of this clone is one. The rearrangement uses TRBV11-3 and TRBJ2-2; D might be TRBD1 (6 bases). Germline V gene lookup returns CDR1 SGHNT and CDR2 YENEEA. The ends were cut back, 5 bases at V and 4 bases at J, with 14 bases in the middle. The length of the CDR3 is 15 residues. The CDR3 nucleotides are TGTGCCAGCAGCCCCGCCGGGACAACCACCGGGGAGCTGTTTTTT. It specifies CASSPAGTTTGELFF. Supplemented by reference TRBV11-3 and TRBJ2-2, the full variable domain reads EAGVVQSPRYKIIEKKQPVAFWCNPISGHNTLYWYLQNLGQGPELLIRYENEEAVDDSQLPKDRFSAERLKGVDSTLKIQPAELGDSAVYLCASSPAGTTTGELFFGEGSRLTVL.

The V and J genes are TRBV7-6 and TRBJ2-6; 10 bases agree with TRBD1. V gave up 5 bases and J gave up 3 bases; unmatched junction bases: 13. Germline V lookup: CDR1 SGHVS, CDR2 FNYEAQ. The CDR3 length is 19 residues. CDR3 amino acids: CASSPDLLGTGVGANVLTF. For the CDR3, the DNA is TGTGCCAGCAGCCCAGACCTCCTCGGGACAGGGGTTGGGGCCAACGTCCTGACTTTC.

The chain has TRBV9 and TRBJ1-1; 9 nucleotides match TRBD1. Germline V CDR1 and CDR2: SGDLS, YYNGEE. The CDR3 is made up of 17 amino acids. J gave up 4 bases and V 0 bases, and 10 bases lay outside the gene matches. The CDR3 loop is CASSVATGGLLSTEAFF. The CDR3 nucleotides read TGTGCCAGCAGCGTAGCTACAGGGGGCTTGTTGAGCACTGAAGCTTTCTTT.

The chain couples TRBV7-9 to TRBJ2-6, with D possibly TRBD2 on 7 matching bases. This CDR3 spans 15 amino acids. Germline V gene sequence: CDR1 SEHNR, CDR2 FQNEAQ (reference sequence). V dropped 5 bases and J dropped 5 bases, with 13 bases sitting between them. CDR3 residues: CASSPRGTRANVLTF. CDR3 bases: TGTGCCAGCAGCCCAAGGGGGACTAGGGCCAACGTCCTGACTTTC.

This chain links TRBV18 with TRBJ2-7; the match to TRBD1 covers 7 bases. This CDR3 is built from 14 residues. The germline V gene encodes CDR1 KGHSH and CDR2 LQKENI. After removal of 3 bases from V and 5 bases from J, the junction contained 7 bases not matched to a gene. CDR3 sequence: CASSPIQGPDEQYF. The CDR3 coding sequence is TGTGCCAGCTCACCTATACAGGGGCCGGACGAGCAGTACTTC.

The rearrangement uses TRBV6-5 and TRBJ2-1, with 7 positions matching TRBD2. From germline, CDR1 is MNHEY and CDR2 SVGAGI. The CDR3 covers 15 residues. The V gene end was trimmed by 3 bases and the J gene end by 8 bases; junction bases not matched to a gene: 10. CDR3 sequence: CASSYQPKRGYEQFF. DNA for the CDR3: TGTGCCAGCAGTTATCAGCCAAAGCGGGGCTATGAGCAGTTCTTC.

The J gene is TRBJ1-2, the V gene TRBV18; maybe TRBD1 (5 bases). Germline V gene data show CDR1 as KGHSH and CDR2 as LQKENI. Between the trimmed V and J ends, which lost 3 bases and 3 bases, there was a span of 11 bases. The CDR3 covers 14 residues. CDR3 protein: CASSPGPGDYGYTF. The DNA for the CDR3 is TGTGCCAGCTCACCCGGTCCGGGGGACTATGGCTACACCTTC.

J is TRBJ1-4 and V is TRBV5-8, with 7 positions matching TRBD1. The V gene end was trimmed by 4 bases and the J gene end by 0 bases; junction bases not matched to a gene: 3. The germline V gene encodes CDR1 SGHTS and CDR2 YDEGEE. The CDR3 extends over 15 amino acids. In DNA, the CDR3 is TGTGCCAGCAGCCGTGACAGGGCAACTAATGAAAAACTGTTTTTT. Encoded protein: CASSRDRATNEKLFF. The full variable domain, with the rest looked up from reference TRBV5-8 and TRBJ1-4, is EAGVTQSPTHLIKTRGQQATLRCSPISGHTSVYWYQQALGLGLQFLLWYDEGEERNRGNFPPRFSGRQFPNYSSELNVNALELEDSALYLCASSRDRATNEKLFFGSGTQLSVL.

This chain joins TRBV28 and TRBJ1-1, with D maybe TRBD1 (6 bases). Germline assignment: CDR1 MDHEN and CDR2 SYDVKM. V dropped 1 base and J dropped 7 bases, with 16 bases sitting between them. The CDR3 is 15 amino acids. This CDR3 reads CASSLSIPGEGEAFF. Written as DNA, the CDR3 is TGTGCCAGCAGTTTATCGATTCCAGGGGAGGGTGAAGCTTTCTTT.

The chain joins TRBV7-3 to TRBJ2-1, with a tentative D call TRBD1 (6 bases). Germline-derived CDR1 and CDR2 are SGHTA and FQGTGA. The CDR3 has 17 amino acids. Trimming cost V 4 bases and J 2 bases, with 18 bases left between them. CDR3 region: CASSSTGTPGAYNEQFF. In DNA, the CDR3 is TGTGCCAGCAGCTCCACCGGGACCCCAGGGGCCTACAATGAGCAGTTCTTC.

This clone was detected only once. This chain connects TRBV7-8 to TRBJ2-1; 7 nucleotides match TRBD2. V lost 5 bases, J lost 1 base, and 5 bases stayed unmatched. This CDR3 is built from 15 residues. The germline V gene has CDR1 SGHVS and CDR2 FQNEAQ. This CDR3 is CASSGRLASYNEQFF. The DNA of the CDR3 is TGTGCCAGCAGCGGCCGACTAGCTTCCTACAATGAGCAGTTCTTC.

V is TRBV10-3 and J is TRBJ2-2, with 10 bases identical to TRBD2. V trimming: 4 bases; J trimming: 5 bases; junction bases outside the gene matches: 10. Per the germline V gene, CDR1 is ENHRY and CDR2 is SYGVKD. The length of the CDR3 is 17 residues. In DNA form, the CDR3 reads TGTGCCATCAGTGGCGGGGCTAGCGGGAGATGGACCGGGGAGCTGTTTTTT. This translates into CAISGGASGRWTGELFF.

The V gene is TRBV18, the J gene TRBJ1-1, with D maybe TRBD1 (6 bases). CDR1 and CDR2 (germline): KGHSH, LQKENI. The CDR3 sequence is 15 residues long. The V and J ends lost 3 bases and 4 bases respectively, with 15 bases between them. In DNA form, the CDR3 reads TGTGCCAGCTCACCCCCCTCGGGGGGCGTCACTGAAGCTTTCTTT. Translating it yields CASSPPSGGVTEAFF.

The J gene is TRBJ2-3, the V gene TRBV27; 10 bases fit TRBD1. CDR1 MNHEY and CDR2 SMNVEV come from the germline V gene (reference sequence). The CDR3 runs 16 residues. The junction had 6 bases not matched to a gene; V was cut back by 4 bases and J by 2 bases. This CDR3 reads CASSSWTGGHTDTQYF. The DNA of the CDR3 is TGTGCCAGCAGTTCTTGGACAGGGGGACACACAGATACGCAGTATTTT.

This chain connects TRBV7-2 to TRBJ1-5; weak D call: TRBD1 (5 bases). The CDR3 runs to 15 residues. Trimming took 1 base from V and 6 from J, leaving 13 bases between them. CDR1 is SGHTA and CDR2 is FQGNSA in the germline V gene. The CDR3 reads CASSLVLRGGQPQHF. CDR3 sequence (DNA): TGTGCCAGCAGCTTAGTCCTCCGGGGGGGTCAGCCCCAGCATTTT.

With respect to this clone: At one end the junction does not follow the germline gene, possibly because of a read error. In DNA, the CDR3 is TGTGCCACCTCAATGGGCCGCATAAACATCATATATTTT. Its protein product is CATSMGRINIIYF. This sequence joins TRBV19 and TRBJ1-3; D is unclear. The CDR3 spans 13 residues. CDR1 is LNHDA, CDR2 SQIVND, per germline (reference sequence).

V gene TRBV7-9 combines with J gene TRBJ2-7; D might be TRBD2 (7 bases). V was pared by 6 bases and J by 6 bases, with 9 bases between. The germline V gene has CDR1 SEHNR and CDR2 FQNEAQ (reference sequence). The CDR3 is 11 residues long. The CDR3 DNA is TGTGCCAGCAGTAGGGGGGGCGAGCAGTACTTC. Its translation: CASSRGGEQYF. Looking up the rest from reference TRBV7-9 and TRBJ2-7 gives the full variable domain: DTGVSQNPRHKITKRGQNVTFRCDPISEHNRLYWYRQTLGQGPEFLTYFQNEAQLEKSRLLSDRFSAERPKGSFSTLEIQRTEQGDSAMYLCASSRGGEQYFGPGTRLTVT.